Below are 25 T cell receptor beta chains sequenced from a single sample in a study of cytomegalovirus exposure and HLA in healthy donors. PCR amplification relied on 60 Vbeta primers (plus 13 Jbeta primers). Assay used: immunoSEQ multiplex PCR; TCRdb lists only in-frame clones, some missing. The sample yields 60,000 to 70,000 clones, of which the top ten take up roughly 4.8%. The sample taken for sequencing was PBMCs. The source is a man younger than 45 in good health and CMV-seropositive.

For this clone: One junction end disagrees with the germline gene, perhaps due to a read error. The chain couples TRBV27 to TRBJ2-1, with TRBD2 as a possible D gene (6 bases). CDR1 is MNHEY, CDR2 SMNVEV, per germline (reference sequence). CDR3 size: 16 residues. This CDR3 is CASSVRTGSSDNEQFF. The DNA of the CDR3 is TGTGCCAGCAGTGTGAGGACCGGGAGCTCCGACAATGAGCAGTTCTTC.

This rearrangement joins TRBV5-6 to TRBJ2-5, with 11 bases aligning to TRBD1. The CDR3 runs 16 residues. Germline CDR1 is SGHDT and CDR2 is YYEEEE. The J segment lost 11 bases and the V segment lost 2 bases, leaving 14 bases of the junction unmatched. The CDR3 region is CASSLRLGQGVGEQYF. The DNA for the CDR3 is TGTGCCAGCAGCTTACGCCTGGGACAGGGGGTTGGAGAGCAGTACTTC.

This chain uses TRBV11-2 with TRBJ2-7; D gene uncertain. V shed 2 bases and J shed 0 bases, with 8 bases lying between them. Germline CDR1 and CDR2: SGHAT and FQNNGV. This CDR3 has 14 residues. CDR3 in DNA: TGTGCCAGCAGCTTATCGGTGAGCTCCTACGAGCAGTACTTC. It specifies CASSLSVSSYEQYF.

This chain joins TRBV5-6 and TRBJ1-2, with TRBD1 matching over 7 bases. Germline CDR1 and CDR2: SGHDT and YYEEEE. The length of the CDR3 is 12 residues. V lost 1 base to trimming and J lost 7 bases; unmatched junction nucleotides: 1. The DNA of the CDR3 is TGTGCCAGCAGCTTGTACAGGGGTGGCTACACCTTC. Translation: CASSLYRGGYTF.

The V and J genes are TRBV7-2 and TRBJ2-5; 12 bases align to TRBD2. The CDR3 has 21 amino acids. Germline V gene lookup returns CDR1 SGHTA and CDR2 FQGNSA. Germline trimming cut 0 bases from V and 5 bases from J; bases unmatched to any gene: 19. The DNA of the CDR3 is TGTGCCAGCAGCTTAGCCCCCGGGGGACTAGCGGGCGCCCAAGGTGGGGAGACCCAGTACTTC. It specifies CASSLAPGGLAGAQGGETQYF.

The rearrangement joins TRBV12-5 to TRBJ2-7, with a possible D match to TRBD1 (5 bases). This CDR3 has 15 amino acids. Trimming removed 6 bases at V and 0 bases at J, with 15 bases between. Germline CDR1 is LGHNT and CDR2 is FRNRAP. CDR3 nucleotide sequence: TGTGCTAGTGGCCGCAGGGTTGGTAGCTCCTACGAGCAGTACTTC. This encodes CASGRRVGSSYEQYF.

The chain is built from TRBV30 and TRBJ1-1; TRBD1 might be the D (6 bases). V gave up 1 base and J gave up 1 base, with 7 bases separating them. Germline V gene lookup returns CDR1 GTSNPN and CDR2 SVGIG (reference sequence). The CDR3 totals 13 residues. CDR3 region: CAWSDRENTEAFF. The CDR3 nucleotides are TGTGCCTGGAGTGACAGGGAGAACACTGAAGCTTTCTTT.

The chain joins TRBV4-1 to TRBJ2-5; TRBD1 matches 8 bases. This CDR3 region has 17 residues. CDR1 MGHRA and CDR2 YSYEKL come from the germline V gene. V shed 2 bases and J 6 bases; nucleotides not matched to a gene: 14. The CDR3 DNA reads TGCGCCAGCAGCCAAACTTTTGTCAGGGGGCCAGCAAAGACCCAGTACTTC. Protein: CASSQTFVRGPAKTQYF.

The chain joins TRBV28 to TRBJ2-7; a weak D match, TRBD1 (5 bases). The CDR3 runs to 12 residues. CDR1 and CDR2 (germline): MDHEN, SYDVKM. With 2 bases removed from V and 7 bases from J, the gap between germline ends came to 9 bases. CDR3 sequence reads: CASSLQGREQYF. In DNA form, the CDR3 reads TGTGCCAGCAGTTTACAGGGAAGGGAGCAGTACTTC.

The gene calls are TRBV4-1 and TRBJ1-1; TRBD1 matches at 8 bases. The CDR3 length is 16 residues. The germline CDR1 and CDR2 sequences are MGHRA and YSYEKL. Unmatched junction bases numbered 5, after V lost 1 base and J lost 1 base. CDR3 DNA sequence: TGCGCCAGCAGCCAAGTGGTTGGGACAGGGAACACTGAAGCTTTCTTT. This sequence encodes CASSQVVGTGNTEAFF.

This sequence joins TRBV9 and TRBJ2-7; D is possibly TRBD2 (6 bases). V shed 0 bases and J shed 0 bases, with 7 bases lying between them. The CDR3 has 14 amino acids. Germline loops: CDR1 SGDLS, CDR2 YYNGEE. For the CDR3, the DNA is TGTGCCAGCAGCGTAGGGGACTCCTCCTACGAGCAGTACTTC. Its translation: CASSVGDSSYEQYF.

V gene TRBV6-4 combines with J gene TRBJ1-1, with 8 bases aligning to TRBD1. The junction had 5 bases not matched to a gene; V was cut back by 0 bases and J by 11 bases. This CDR3 has 13 amino acids. CDR1 MRHNA and CDR2 SNTAGT come from the germline V gene. The CDR3 sequence: CASSDSGQGVAFF. The CDR3 DNA sequence: TGTGCCAGCAGTGACTCCGGACAGGGTGTGGCTTTCTTT.

This chain joins TRBV18 and TRBJ2-7; 9 bases fit TRBD1. This CDR3 has 13 amino acids. Per germline, CDR1 KGHSH and CDR2 LQKENI. Trimming cost V 3 bases and J 6 bases; bases outside gene matches: 3. DNA of the CDR3: TGTGCCAGCTCACCGGGACAGGGATTCGAGCAGTACTTC. This sequence encodes CASSPGQGFEQYF. Using reference TRBV18 and TRBJ2-7 for the parts outside the CDR3, the full variable domain is NAGVMQNPRHLVRRRGQEARLRCSPMKGHSHVYWYRQLPEEGLKFMVYLQKENIIDESGMPKERFSAEFPKEGPSILRIQQVVRGDSAAYFCASSPGQGFEQYFGPGTRLTVT.

The rearrangement uses TRBV6-5 and TRBJ2-5, with unresolved D. Deletions cut 2 bases from V and 5 bases from J, with 9 bases between. This CDR3 has 13 amino acids. Germline assignment: CDR1 MNHEY and CDR2 SVGAGI. The CDR3 region has the DNA TGTGCCAGCAGTTACGACTTATTGGAGACCCAGTACTTC. The encoded protein is CASSYDLLETQYF.

The chain is built from TRBV19 and TRBJ2-2, with TRBD1 matching 11 bases. Trimming removed 6 bases from V and 4 bases from J; junction bases left unmatched: 1. Germline assignment: CDR1 LNHDA and CDR2 SQIVND (reference sequence). The CDR3 has 14 residues. The DNA of the CDR3 is TGTGCCAGTAGGGACAGGGGGCGCACCGGGGAGCTGTTTTTT. This codes for CASRDRGRTGELFF.

The chain has TRBV6-1 and TRBJ2-2, with D perhaps matching TRBD2 (5 bases). V was pared by 6 bases and J by 2 bases, with 13 bases between. Germline V lookup: CDR1 MNHNS, CDR2 SASEGT. The CDR3 covers 15 residues. The CDR3 sequence is CASSAGTVNTGELFF. The CDR3 nucleotides are TGTGCCAGCAGCGCGGGCACAGTCAACACCGGGGAGCTGTTTTTT.

In DNA form, the CDR3 reads TGTGCCAGCTCACCAAGGACGGGAGGGGAAAAACTGTTTTTT. Amino acids: CASSPRTGGEKLFF. The rearrangement uses TRBV18 and TRBJ1-4; no definite D call. V gave up 2 bases and J gave up 8 bases, with 12 bases separating them. This CDR3 spans 14 amino acids. CDR1 and CDR2 from the germline V gene are KGHSH and LQKENI.

The V call is TRBV11-3, the J call TRBJ1-1; D gene ambiguous. The V gene's germline CDR1 is SGHNT and CDR2 YENEEA. The germline V and J ends were trimmed by 3 bases and 10 bases, with 15 bases remaining between them. The CDR3 sequence is 13 residues long. As DNA, the CDR3 is TGTGCCAGCAGCTTTCTGTACGGAGGAAGAGCTTTCTTT. As protein: CASSFLYGGRAFF.

The gene calls are TRBV27 and TRBJ2-1, with 7 nucleotides matching TRBD2. With V trimmed by 3 bases and J by 6 bases, 5 bases remained unmatched. The CDR3 contains 14 residues. Per germline, CDR1 MNHEY and CDR2 SMNVEV (reference sequence). CDR3 protein: CASSFGSGINEQFF. The CDR3, as DNA: TGTGCCAGCAGTTTCGGAAGCGGGATCAATGAGCAGTTCTTC.

The chain is built from TRBV6-5 and TRBJ2-2, with a possible D match to TRBD1 (7 bases). Germline values: CDR1 MNHEY, CDR2 SVGAGI. Trimming cost V 7 bases and J 7 bases, with 19 bases left between them. The CDR3 totals 15 residues. The CDR3 sequence is CASKEGASTSGELFF. CDR3 sequence (DNA): TGTGCCAGCAAGGAGGGGGCGAGCACGAGCGGGGAGCTGTTTTTT.

The J gene is TRBJ1-1, the V gene TRBV6-5; D may be TRBD1 (6 bases). Germline V CDR1 and CDR2: MNHEY, SVGAGI. V was clipped by 6 bases and J by 5 bases, with 16 bases between them. This CDR3 is built from 14 residues. The CDR3 DNA reads TGTGCCAGCAGCGACAGGTGGGCGTGGACTGAAGCTTTCTTT. Translated: CASSDRWAWTEAFF.

J is TRBJ1-5 and V is TRBV4-2, with 8 bases identical to TRBD1. This CDR3 is built from 15 residues. The J segment lost 2 bases and the V segment lost 8 bases, leaving 8 bases of the junction unmatched. CDR1 LGHNA and CDR2 YNFKEQ come from the germline V gene. CDR3 amino acids: CASQPGGDRNQPQHF. Written as DNA, the CDR3 is TGTGCCAGCCAACCAGGGGGCGATCGCAATCAGCCCCAGCATTTT.

V gene TRBV6-1 combines with J gene TRBJ2-1, with D possibly TRBD1 on 5 matching bases. Germline assignment: CDR1 MNHNS and CDR2 SASEGT. V gave up 6 bases and J gave up 7 bases, with 10 bases separating them. The CDR3 runs to 12 residues. In DNA form, the CDR3 reads TGTGCCAGCAGGGGGCGTGGGAATGAGCAGTTCTTC. Translation gives CASRGRGNEQFF.

The chain couples TRBV9 to TRBJ2-1; TRBD2 agrees at 7 bases. The CDR3 has 15 residues. V was pared by 0 bases and J by 7 bases, with 7 bases of the junction left unmatched. From germline, CDR1 is SGDLS and CDR2 YYNGEE. The CDR3 DNA is TGTGCCAGCAGCGTAGAATCGGGGGGTCGGAATGAGCAGTTCTTC. This gives the protein CASSVESGGRNEQFF.

The chain uses TRBV7-9 and TRBJ1-1; possibly TRBD1 for D (5 bases). Trimming left V 4 bases short and J 5 bases short, with 14 bases between. CDR1 SEHNR and CDR2 FQNEAQ come from the germline V gene (reference sequence). This CDR3 is built from 14 residues. The CDR3 sequence: CASSSGVGGTEAFF. In DNA form, the CDR3 reads TGTGCCAGCAGCTCGGGTGTTGGGGGGACTGAAGCTTTCTTT.